This T cell receptor (beta chain) was sequenced in a study of blood T cells in healthy people across ages. The V gene's germline CDR1 is MGHRA and CDR2 YSYEKL. V lost 0 bases, J lost 15 bases, and 18 bases lay in between. This CDR3 region has 14 residues. With a J-beta primer mix and a sample-barcoded 5' primer, a second PCR ran about 7 to 12 cycles. Researchers report that a template-switch adaptor with 12 random nucleotides tagged each cDNA molecule. TCRdb reprocessed the 5' RACE reads with MiXCR, giving one entry per CDR3 protein. This table holds 720,000 or so distinct CDR3 sequences, over 40% found once. Comment on this clonotype: Antigen specificity is unknown.

Study conclusions and caveats: Age showed a roughly linear inverse relationship with TCR beta diversity per million T cells.

The chain has TRBV4-1 and TRBJ2-1, with D possibly being TRBD1 (6 bases). This TCR was sampled from a man older than 75 in good health. The source material was blood. The CDR3 sequence is CASSQDCPRGKRFF. Written as DNA, the CDR3 is TGCGCCAGCAGCCAAGATTGTCCCAGGGGCAAGAGGTTCTTC.